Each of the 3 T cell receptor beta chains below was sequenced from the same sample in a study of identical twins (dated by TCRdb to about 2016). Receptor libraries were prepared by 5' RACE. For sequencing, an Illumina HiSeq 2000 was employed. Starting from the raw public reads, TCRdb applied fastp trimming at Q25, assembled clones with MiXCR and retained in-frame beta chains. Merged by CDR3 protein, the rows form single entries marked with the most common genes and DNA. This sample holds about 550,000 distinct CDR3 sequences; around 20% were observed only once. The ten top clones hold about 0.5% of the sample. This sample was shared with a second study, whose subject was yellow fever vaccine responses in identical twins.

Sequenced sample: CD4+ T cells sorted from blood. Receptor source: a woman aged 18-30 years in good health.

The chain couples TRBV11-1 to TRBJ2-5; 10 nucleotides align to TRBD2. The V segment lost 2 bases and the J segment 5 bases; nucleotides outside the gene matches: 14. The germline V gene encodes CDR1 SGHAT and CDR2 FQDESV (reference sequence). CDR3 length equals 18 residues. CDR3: CASSLSGQRGGLRETQYF. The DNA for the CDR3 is TGTGCCAGCAGCTTATCTGGCCAGCGGGGGGGCTTGCGGGAGACCCAGTACTTC.

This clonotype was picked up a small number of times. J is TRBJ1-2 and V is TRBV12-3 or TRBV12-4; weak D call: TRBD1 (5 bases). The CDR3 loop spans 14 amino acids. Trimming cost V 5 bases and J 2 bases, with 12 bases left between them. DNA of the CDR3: TGTGCCAGCAGTACACAGGTACCGAACTATGGCTACACCTTC. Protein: CASSTQVPNYGYTF.

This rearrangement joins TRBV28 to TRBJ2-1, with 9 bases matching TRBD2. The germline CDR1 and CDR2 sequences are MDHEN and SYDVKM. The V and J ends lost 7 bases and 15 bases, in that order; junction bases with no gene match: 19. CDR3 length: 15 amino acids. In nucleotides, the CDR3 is TGTGCCAGCATTTCCGAATTGGCGGGAGGGCCTTCCCCGTTCTTC. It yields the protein CASISELAGGPSPFF.